Listed below are T cell receptor beta chains from one sample, sequenced in a study of blood T cell repertoires in COVID-19. Repertoires were generated with immunoSEQ multiplex PCR, while TCRdb's copy carries only in-frame clones and drops some. The sample yields over 120,000 clones, over 70% seen once. The source material was peripheral blood. These receptors were obtained from a woman aged 60-70 years with acute or convalescent COVID-19. CDR3s include the opening cysteine and the closing phenylalanine or tryptophan. D genes are given only for firm matches. For some rows the clone size is stated as once, few or many, or as a class when expanded; others skip it.

J gene,D gene,clone size,V gene,CDR3 protein,CDR3 DNA
TRBJ1-5,NA,few,TRBV15,CATALTRYSNQPQHF,TGTGCCACCGCGCTGACAAGATATAGCAATCAGCCCCAGCATTTT
TRBJ2-7,NA,NA,TRBV5-1,CASSLVPEGSYEQYF,TGCGCCAGCAGCTTGGTACCAGAGGGCTCCTACGAGCAGTACTTC
TRBJ2-1,NA,NA,TRBV28,CASSPPPLRSRQDEQFF,TGTGCCAGCAGTCCTCCCCCACTTCGCTCGAGACAGGATGAGCAGTTCTTC
TRBJ2-5,TRBD2,few,TRBV19,CASSIVGGGTQYF,TGTGCCAGTAGTATAGTCGGGGGGGGAACCCAGTACTTC
TRBJ1-2,NA,NA,TRBV19,CASSMARVAYGYTF,TGTGCCAGTAGTATGGCCAGGGTGGCCTATGGCTACACCTTC
TRBJ1-1,TRBD1,NA,TRBV28,CASSLPRTGGMNTEAFF,TGTGCCAGCAGTTTACCGAGGACAGGGGGCATGAACACTGAAGCTTTCTTT
TRBJ1-2,NA,NA,TRBV5-5,CASSLSPANYGYTF,TGTGCCAGCAGCTTGAGTCCGGCTAACTATGGCTACACCTTC
TRBJ2-7,NA,NA,TRBV2,CASRGSYEQYF,TGTGCCAGCCGGGGGTCCTACGAGCAGTACTTC
TRBJ2-1,TRBD2,NA,TRBV5-1,CASSLAGVLTSEQFF,TGCGCCAGCAGCTTAGCGGGAGTTTTAACAAGTGAGCAGTTCTTC
TRBJ1-1,NA,NA,TRBV30,CAWSVGGAYTEAFF,TGTGCCTGGAGTGTGGGAGGGGCATACACTGAAGCTTTCTTT
TRBJ2-1,NA,few,TRBV28,CASSRPAGKREQFF,TGTGCCAGCAGTCGGCCTGCGGGGAAGCGGGAGCAGTTCTTC
TRBJ1-1,TRBD1,NA,TRBV12-3/TRBV12-4,CASRGQGEAFF,TGTGCCAGCAGGGGACAGGGTGAAGCTTTCTTT
TRBJ2-6,NA,NA,TRBV18,CASSPLSFGGARAGANVLTF,TGTGCCAGCTCACCACTCTCATTCGGAGGGGCGAGGGCTGGGGCCAACGTCCTGACTTTC
TRBJ1-1,TRBD1,NA,TRBV29-1,CSVEQGGMNTEAFF,TGCAGCGTTGAGCAGGGGGGCATGAACACTGAAGCTTTCTTT
TRBJ2-7,TRBD2,NA,TRBV19,CASSMSGGLYEQYF,TGTGCCAGTAGTATGAGCGGGGGGCTCTACGAGCAGTACTTC
TRBJ2-7,NA,NA,TRBV7-9,CASSSTGSPRPYEQYF,TGTGCCAGCAGCTCAACAGGGTCTCCGAGGCCCTACGAGCAGTACTTC
TRBJ2-7,NA,NA,TRBV29-1,CSVEGEEYEQYF,TGCAGCGTTGAAGGGGAGGAGTACGAGCAGTACTTC
TRBJ2-1,NA,NA,TRBV19,CASTNITLNSETYNEQFF,TGTGCCAGTACCAATATTACCCTCAATAGCGAAACCTACAATGAGCAGTTCTTC
TRBJ2-5,TRBD2,NA,TRBV5-1,CASSPSGRASQTQYF,TGCGCCAGCAGCCCTAGCGGGAGGGCCTCACAGACCCAGTACTTC
TRBJ2-1,TRBD2,NA,TRBV5-1,CASSFIGTSGNEQFF,TGCGCCAGCAGCTTTATCGGGACTAGCGGCAATGAGCAGTTCTTC
TRBJ1-1,TRBD1,NA,TRBV5-1,CASRPGGLRAMNTEAFF,TGCGCCAGCAGGCCAGGGGGTCTCAGGGCTATGAACACTGAAGCTTTCTTT
TRBJ1-2,TRBD1,many,TRBV5-6,CASSRGQGYGYTF,TGTGCCAGCAGCCGGGGACAGGGCTATGGCTACACCTTC
TRBJ2-3,TRBD2,NA,TRBV2,CASSGGGFSTDTQYF,TGTGCCAGCAGTGGCGGGGGTTTTAGCACAGATACGCAGTATTTT
TRBJ2-2,NA,NA,TRBV10-3,CAVQGGGELFF,TGTGCCGTACAGGGCGGCGGGGAGCTGTTTTTT
TRBJ2-1,NA,NA,TRBV5-1,CASSLDFPEAGQFF,TGCGCCAGCAGCTTGGACTTCCCGGAGGCCGGGCAGTTCTTC
TRBJ1-6,TRBD1,NA,TRBV19,CASRQGYNSPLHF,TGTGCCAGTAGACAGGGGTACAACTCACCCCTCCACTTT
TRBJ1-2,TRBD1,NA,TRBV19,CASSMSLGTVYYGYTF,TGTGCCAGTAGTATGTCACTAGGGACAGTATACTATGGCTACACCTTC
TRBJ1-5,NA,NA,TRBV19,CASNKGVGQPQHF,TGTGCCAGTAATAAGGGGGTAGGGCAGCCCCAGCATTTT
TRBJ2-7,TRBD2,NA,TRBV6-5,CASSPGLAGYEQYF,TGTGCCAGCAGCCCGGGACTAGCGGGGTACGAGCAGTACTTC
TRBJ2-1,TRBD2,NA,TRBV4-2,CASSQASGSYNEQFF,TGTGCCAGCAGCCAAGCTAGCGGATCCTACAATGAGCAGTTCTTC
TRBJ1-1,NA,NA,TRBV6-6,CASSFTDEAFF,TGTGCCAGCAGTTTTACAGACGAAGCTTTCTTT
TRBJ2-3,TRBD2,NA,TRBV7-8,CASSLELAGGNTQYF,TGTGCCAGCAGCTTAGAACTAGCGGGAGGAAATACGCAGTATTTT
TRBJ1-1,TRBD1,NA,TRBV30,CAWSVSGGWAEAFF,TGTGCCTGGAGTGTTTCAGGGGGTTGGGCTGAAGCTTTCTTT
TRBJ1-2,TRBD1,NA,TRBV11-2,CASSSWGQAAYGYTF,TGTGCCAGCAGCTCATGGGGACAGGCGGCCTATGGCTACACCTTC
TRBJ2-3,TRBD2,NA,TRBV27,CASSPNPILATAQYF,TGTGCCAGCAGTCCCAACCCCATACTAGCGACGGCGCAGTATTTT